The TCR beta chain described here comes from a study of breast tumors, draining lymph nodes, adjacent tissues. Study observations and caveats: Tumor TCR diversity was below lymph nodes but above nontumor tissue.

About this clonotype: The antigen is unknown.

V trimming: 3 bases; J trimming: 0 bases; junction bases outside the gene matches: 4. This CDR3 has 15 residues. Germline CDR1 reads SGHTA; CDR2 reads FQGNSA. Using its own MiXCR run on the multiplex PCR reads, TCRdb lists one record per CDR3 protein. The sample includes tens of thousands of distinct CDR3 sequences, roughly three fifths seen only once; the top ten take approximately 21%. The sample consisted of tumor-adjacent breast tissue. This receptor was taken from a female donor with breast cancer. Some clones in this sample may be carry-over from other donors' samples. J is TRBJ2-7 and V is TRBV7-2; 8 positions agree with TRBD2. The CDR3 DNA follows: TGTGCCAGCAGCTTCCGGGGGGGAGGCTCCTACGAGCAGTACTTC. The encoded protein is CASSFRGGGSYEQYF.